This is a list of T cell receptor beta chains from one sample in a study of CD8 T cells in ankylosing spondylitis. One entry per CDR3 protein results from TCRdb running MiXCR on the 5' RACE reads. The sample lists about 540,000 distinct CDR3 sequences, roughly 12% seen once, with approximately 6.2% in the top ten. The sequencing sample was made of blood, either unsorted or a sorted T cell fraction (not recorded which). These receptors were taken from a male donor with ankylosing spondylitis. The CDR3 runs from the conserved cysteine through the conserved F or W. The D gene is left open where the match is weak. Clone size is stated in some rows and not others, as once, few, many or a class when expanded.

V,D,size,J,CDR3,DNA
TRBV2,TRBD2,few,TRBJ2-5,CASRLSGDTETQYF,TGTGCCAGCAGGCTTAGCGGGGACACAGAGACCCAGTACTTC
TRBV20-1,TRBD2,many,TRBJ2-7,CSARDPGGREYEQYF,TGCAGTGCTAGAGATCCAGGCGGGAGGGAGTACGAGCAGTACTTC
TRBV5-1,TRBD2,few,TRBJ2-7,CASSPLPGTSGGYEQYF,TGCGCCAGCAGCCCCCTCCCGGGGACTAGCGGAGGCTACGAGCAGTACTTC
TRBV7-9,-,few,TRBJ1-1,CASTGASGGIWTEAFF,TGTGCCAGCACCGGGGCGTCTGGGGGCATCTGGACTGAAGCTTTCTTT
TRBV6-1,TRBD1,-,TRBJ2-3,CASSTRTGLLPDTQYF,TGTGCCAGCAGTACCCGGACAGGGTTGCTCCCAGATACGCAGTATTTT
TRBV12-3/TRBV12-4,-,few,TRBJ2-1,CASSFDGNEQFF,TGTGCCAGCAGTTTCGACGGGAATGAGCAGTTCTTC
TRBV4-2,TRBD1,few,TRBJ2-6,CASSRQGAAAGANVLTF,TGTGCCAGCAGCCGACAGGGGGCTGCTGCTGGGGCCAACGTCCTGACTTTC
TRBV29-1,TRBD1,-,TRBJ2-7,CSVGGTGVYEQYF,TGCAGCGTTGGAGGGACAGGGGTCTACGAGCAGTACTTC
TRBV7-6,-,-,TRBJ2-1,CASSLLLVPNEQFF,TGTGCCAGCAGCCTCCTCTTGGTACCCAATGAGCAGTTCTTC
TRBV9,-,many,TRBJ1-6,CASSDGVGSPLHF,TGTGCCAGCAGCGATGGGGTTGGTTCACCCCTCCACTTT
TRBV20-1,-,-,TRBJ2-1,CSALPSRVGEQFF,TGCAGTGCCCTACCCAGTCGGGTAGGTGAGCAGTTCTTC
TRBV7-2,-,few,TRBJ2-7,CASSKEGGPYEQYF,TGTGCCAGCAGTAAGGAGGGGGGACCCTACGAGCAGTACTTC
TRBV15,-,-,TRBJ1-4,CATSRTGDRREKLFF,TGTGCCACCAGCAGAACCGGGGACCGGAGGGAAAAACTGTTTTTT
TRBV13,-,many,TRBJ1-2,CASSLTGGRGYTF,TGTGCCAGCAGCTTGACGGGGGGCAGGGGCTACACCTTC